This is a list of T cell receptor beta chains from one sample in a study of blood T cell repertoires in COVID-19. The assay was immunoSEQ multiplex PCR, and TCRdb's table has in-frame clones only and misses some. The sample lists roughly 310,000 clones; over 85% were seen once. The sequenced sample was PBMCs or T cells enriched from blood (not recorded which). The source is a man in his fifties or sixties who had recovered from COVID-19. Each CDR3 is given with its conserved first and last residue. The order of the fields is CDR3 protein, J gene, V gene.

CASSFGSISGNTIYF | TRBJ1-3 | TRBV28
CATSDFGSGKSYNEQFF | TRBJ2-1 | TRBV24-1
CATQGVSGQNSPLHF | TRBJ1-6 | TRBV28
CASSIAGTAPDTQYF | TRBJ2-3 | TRBV18
CATSERYIDRGYTEAFF | TRBJ1-1 | TRBV15
CASSPRGSETQYF | TRBJ2-5 | TRBV11-3
CASSPGTGENQPQHF | TRBJ1-5 | TRBV18
CASRAGTGGSPLHF | TRBJ1-6 | TRBV10-2
CASSRGGSSGANVLTF | TRBJ2-6 | TRBV27
CASSSRWVVGGNQPQHF | TRBJ1-5 | TRBV6-2/TRBV6-3
CSALQNSEQYF | TRBJ2-7 | TRBV20-1
CATIHLPLRDSTTYEQYF | TRBJ2-7 | TRBV2
CASSLVQGSNTGELFF | TRBJ2-2 | TRBV7-6
CASNPGLGLNEQFF | TRBJ2-1 | TRBV5-4
CASSQRQAVYEQYF | TRBJ2-7 | TRBV5-6
CASSDSGYEQFF | TRBJ2-1 | TRBV11-3
CATSDTRGPYYGYTF | TRBJ1-2 | TRBV24-1
CASSPSSVSPLHF | TRBJ1-6 | TRBV27
CASSHLGGAFSYEQYF | TRBJ2-7 | TRBV7-2
CASSIYFTPGSGLNGYTF | TRBJ1-2 | TRBV19
CASSSDSTAEQYF | TRBJ2-7 | TRBV11-2
CASSIEWSSYEQYF | TRBJ2-7 | TRBV19
CASRPEGPGNQPQHF | TRBJ1-5 | TRBV19
CASSLAILADTGGGNNEQFF | TRBJ2-1 | TRBV5-1
CASSRDNTDTQYF | TRBJ2-3 | TRBV7-3
CASSPTRGGGEAFF | TRBJ1-1 | TRBV7-2
CASRDYLAGVHTDTQYF | TRBJ2-3 | TRBV9
CASSSSQGGEQYF | TRBJ2-7 | TRBV7-3
CASSRGENSYNEQFF | TRBJ2-1 | TRBV7-8
CASSYSRGNEQYF | TRBJ2-7 | TRBV6-5
CASSPGWGGTSSTDTQYF | TRBJ2-3 | TRBV4-2
CASSYESSGANVLTF | TRBJ2-6 | TRBV6-5
CASSDQGMYEQFF | TRBJ2-1 | TRBV6-1
CASSRQGVSGANVLTF | TRBJ2-6 | TRBV7-8
CASSVHAGQSNEQFF | TRBJ2-1 | TRBV9
CASSASGSGVGEEKLFF | TRBJ1-4 | TRBV9
CAWSLTGTYGYTF | TRBJ1-2 | TRBV30
CATSSRTSGRKDEQYF | TRBJ2-7 | TRBV15
CASRTDISGNTIYF | TRBJ1-3 | TRBV7-9
CASSLDRGDYGYTF | TRBJ1-2 | TRBV5-4
CATSDTGQYEQYF | TRBJ2-7 | TRBV24-1
CAWHPGQAYEQYF | TRBJ2-7 | TRBV30
CASSTAMLAPSEQYF | TRBJ2-7 | TRBV18
CASSSHRGREGTDTQYF | TRBJ2-3 | TRBV7-6
CASSQRGTEAFF | TRBJ1-1 | TRBV21-1
CASKAGTGDYGYTF | TRBJ1-2 | TRBV2
CATSRGQVNTEAFF | TRBJ1-1 | TRBV15
CASSLSGQGPFYEQYF | TRBJ2-7 | TRBV7-2
CASTLAGFQETQYF | TRBJ2-5 | TRBV28
CASSATTGYEQYF | TRBJ2-7 | TRBV5-1
CASSLFSGSYEQYF | TRBJ2-7 | TRBV27
CASSQLYTGELFF | TRBJ2-2 | TRBV3-1/TRBV3-2